The 2 T cell receptor beta chains below come from one sample, sequenced in a study of monozygotic twins with cystic fibrosis (dated by TCRdb to the early 2020s). Library generation was performed with the immunoSEQ multiplex PCR assay. TCRdb carries this immuneACCESS record with in-frame sequences only. Its versions omit some clonotypes, under half of them owing to an unresolved V gene in the studies checked, with the rest unexplained. Present in this sample are about 9,600 clones, 91% of which were seen just once. The top ten clones comprise approximately 5.4% of the sample. What was sequenced was blood. The source of these receptors is a boy aged 2 to 10 with cystic fibrosis.

V gene TRBV10-3 combines with J gene TRBJ1-5, with 7 positions matching TRBD1. The V and J ends lost 3 bases and 0 bases, in that order; junction bases with no gene match: 8. The CDR3 totals 17 residues. CDR1 and CDR2 (germline): ENHRY, SYGVKD. The CDR3 loop reads CAISELFQGDSNQPQHF. DNA of the CDR3: TGTGCCATCAGTGAATTGTTTCAGGGGGATAGCAATCAGCCCCAGCATTTT.

This chain connects TRBV5-1 to TRBJ2-3; D is possibly TRBD1 (5 bases). The V gene lost 3 bases and the J gene lost 4 bases, with 15 bases spanning the gap. Germline values: CDR1 SGHRS, CDR2 YFSETQ. This CDR3 is built from 15 residues. The CDR3 sequence: CASSSSDGAADTQYF. CDR3 nucleotide sequence: TGCGCCAGCAGCTCCAGTGATGGGGCGGCAGATACGCAGTATTTT.